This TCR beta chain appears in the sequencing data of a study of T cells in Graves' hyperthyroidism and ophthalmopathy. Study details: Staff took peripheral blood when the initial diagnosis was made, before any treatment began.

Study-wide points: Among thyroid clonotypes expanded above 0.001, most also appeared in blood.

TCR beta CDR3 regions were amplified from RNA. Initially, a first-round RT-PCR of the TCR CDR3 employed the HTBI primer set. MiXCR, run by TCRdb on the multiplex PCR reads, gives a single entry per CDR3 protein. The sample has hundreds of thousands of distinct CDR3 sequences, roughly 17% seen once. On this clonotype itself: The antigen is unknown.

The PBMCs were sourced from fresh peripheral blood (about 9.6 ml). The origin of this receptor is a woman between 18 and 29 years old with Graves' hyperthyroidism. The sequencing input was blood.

The CDR3 region is CATTGTQNSPLHF. CDR3 bases: TGTGCCACCACCGGGACACAGAATTCACCCCTCCACTTT. The V and J genes are TRBV10-3 and TRBJ1-6; TRBD1 might be the D (6 bases). The ends were cut back, 10 bases at V and 7 bases at J, with 14 bases in the middle. This CDR3 contains 13 residues. The germline gives CDR1 ENHRY, CDR2 SYGVKD.